This entry lists 24 T cell receptor beta chains sequenced from one sample in a study of regulatory T cells in long-lasting Graves disease. Noted time point: persistent/refractory GD, antithyroid drugs over 5 years with positive TRAb. With RNA extracted from PBMCs as input, the TCR library was made. Libraries of TCR beta came from iRepertoire HTBI primers plus Arm-PCR of CDR3 regions. TCRdb re-called the multiplex PCR reads with MiXCR, one entry per CDR3 protein. This sample has fewer than 550,000 distinct CDR3 sequences; 20% to 25% occur once, and the top ten carry roughly 6.9%. This sample comprised peripheral blood mononuclear cells (PBMCs), obtained when the disease was refractory, from a patient treated with antithyroid drugs. Source of these receptors: a female donor with Graves disease.

The genes are TRBV27 and TRBJ2-2; D possibly matches TRBD1 or TRBD2 (6 bases each). The V end was cut by 9 bases, the J end by 5 bases, with 16 bases between. The CDR3 spans 14 residues. Germline CDR1 and CDR2: MNHEY and SMNVEV (reference sequence). The CDR3 region is CASRFRGGTGELFF. The DNA of the CDR3 is TGTGCCAGTCGATTCCGAGGGGGGACCGGGGAGCTGTTTTTT.

This clonotype was counted at least ten times. The chain combines TRBV7-3 with TRBJ2-5, with a weak D call TRBD2 (5 bases). The CDR3 is made up of 13 amino acids. The germline gives CDR1 SGHTA, CDR2 FQGTGA. Deletions cut 5 bases from V and 4 bases from J, with 11 bases between. Here the CDR3 reads CASSILRGETQYF. CDR3 DNA: TGTGCCAGCAGCATCCTCCGGGGAGAGACCCAGTACTTC.

There are many counts of this clonotype. The chain employs TRBV5-8 and TRBJ2-5, with 9 bases lining up with TRBD1. The germline gives CDR1 SGHTS, CDR2 YDEGEE. The V and J ends lost 4 bases and 4 bases, in that order; junction bases with no gene match: 5. This CDR3 has 14 amino acids. This CDR3 is CASSRSGQGETQYF. The CDR3 region has the DNA TGTGCCAGCAGCCGCTCGGGACAGGGAGAGACCCAGTACTTC. Together with reference TRBV5-8 and TRBJ2-5, the CDR3 gives the full variable domain: EAGVTQSPTHLIKTRGQQATLRCSPISGHTSVYWYQQALGLGLQFLLWYDEGEERNRGNFPPRFSGRQFPNYSSELNVNALELEDSALYLCASSRSGQGETQYFGPGTRLLVL.

Remarks on this clonotype: Germline is not matched at one junction end, which may reflect a read error. The chain has TRBV7-2 and TRBJ1-2; 7 bases match TRBD1. This CDR3 has 16 amino acids. Germline V gene lookup returns CDR1 SGHTA and CDR2 FQGNSA. The CDR3 DNA sequence: TGTGCCAGCAGCGCCTACCCCCGAGGGGGCGCCTATTGCTACACCTTC. It specifies CASSAYPRGGAYCYTF.

The CDR3 reads CASSDRTGTADYEQYF. The CDR3 nucleotides are TGTGCCAGCAGTGATCGTACCGGGACAGCAGACTACGAGCAGTACTTC. The chain couples TRBV25-1 to TRBJ2-7, with 7 bases aligning to TRBD1. This CDR3 has 16 amino acids. With V trimmed by 3 bases and J by 3 bases, 11 bases remained unmatched. Germline lookup yields CDR1 MGHDK and CDR2 SYGVNS.

In this sample, this clonotype turned up a few times. The chain employs TRBV6-1 and TRBJ2-3, with TRBD2 matching 10 bases. In germline, CDR1 is MNHNS, CDR2 SASEGT. The CDR3 contains 15 residues. The V segment lost 6 bases and the J segment 5 bases; nucleotides outside the gene matches: 8. In nucleotides, the CDR3 is TGTGCCAGCAGCTCCGGGACTAGCGCAGTAGATACGCAGTATTTT. This encodes CASSSGTSAVDTQYF.

In this sample, this clonotype turned up a few times. This may be a read error, as it is one base from a much larger clone. The chain joins TRBV27 to TRBJ2-7; no firm D call. The CDR3 length is 10 residues. Germline assignment: CDR1 MNHEY and CDR2 SMNVEV (reference sequence). The CDR3 is CASRLYEQYF. The CDR3 DNA reads as TGTGCGTCGAGACTTTACGAGCAGTACTTC.

This chain uses TRBV24-1 with TRBJ1-3; D gene uncertain. This CDR3 has 13 amino acids. With 5 bases removed from V and 8 bases from J, the gap between germline ends came to 12 bases. Germline CDR1 is KGHDR and CDR2 is SFDVKD. CDR3 region: CATSAPGVDTIYF. CDR3 DNA: TGTGCCACCAGTGCCCCTGGTGTGGACACCATATATTTT.

The J gene is TRBJ2-1, the V gene TRBV6-1; D may be TRBD2 (6 bases). Trimming removed 8 bases at V and 0 bases at J, with 14 bases between. Germline-derived CDR1 and CDR2 are MNHNS and SASEGT. CDR3 length equals 15 residues. The CDR3 bases are TGTGCCAGCGGATATAGCGGTTACTCCTACAATGAGCAGTTCTTC. It codes for CASGYSGYSYNEQFF.

This clonotype was picked up a small number of times. The rearrangement links TRBV7-2 to TRBJ1-5; no clear D gene. The CDR3 is made up of 13 amino acids. The V and J ends lost 3 bases and 4 bases respectively, with 7 bases between them. Looked up from germline, CDR1 is SGHTA and CDR2 is FQGNSA. DNA for the CDR3: TGTGCCAGCAGCTTTCTAGCGAATCAGCCCCAGCATTTT. As protein: CASSFLANQPQHF.

In its sample, this clonotype was seen many times. This sequence joins TRBV2 and TRBJ1-2; unclear D gene. The CDR3 is made up of 13 amino acids. Germline assignment: CDR1 SNHLY and CDR2 FYNNEI. V was trimmed by 2 bases and J by 4 bases, leaving 8 bases between them. The chain's CDR3 is CASSENPSYGYTF. CDR3 nucleotides: TGTGCCAGCAGTGAAAATCCCAGCTATGGCTACACCTTC.

The chain combines TRBV15 with TRBJ1-5; tentative D call: TRBD1 (5 bases). The length of the CDR3 is 16 residues. With 0 bases removed from V and 0 bases from J, the gap between germline ends came to 9 bases. CDR1 is LNHNV, CDR2 YYDKDF, per germline (reference sequence). CDR3 coding DNA: TGTGCCACCAGCAGAGAACTAGGGGTTAGCAATCAGCCCCAGCATTTT. Residues: CATSRELGVSNQPQHF.

Concerning this clonotype itself: Just one base apart from a much larger clone, this may be a read error. The rearrangement joins TRBV15 to TRBJ1-1, with D unresolved. Germline assignment: CDR1 LNHNV and CDR2 YYDKDF (reference sequence). The V end was cut by 1 base, the J end by 0 bases, with 12 bases between. The CDR3 runs 16 residues. This CDR3 reads CATSRGPHPMNTEAFF. CDR3 DNA sequence: TGTGCCACCAGCAGAGGTCCCCACCCCATGAACACTGAAGCTTTCTTT.

This clonotype was seen more than once but under ten times. The gene calls are TRBV29-1 and TRBJ1-1; weak D call: TRBD1 (6 bases). The CDR3 length is 13 residues. Trimming cost V 6 bases and J 1 base, with 12 bases left between them. Germline V gene data show CDR1 as SQVTM and CDR2 as ANQGSEA. CDR3 DNA: TGCAGCGTCGAGCAGGGGCAGAACACTGAAGCTTTCTTT. This sequence encodes CSVEQGQNTEAFF.

There are many counts of this clonotype. The chain recombines TRBV28 with TRBJ2-7; 12 bases map to TRBD1. The CDR3 length is 17 residues. J lost 7 bases, V lost 3 bases, and 13 bases had no gene match. Germline V gene sequence: CDR1 MDHEN, CDR2 SYDVKM. CDR3 amino acids: CASSFMAGDRGLGEQYF. The CDR3 bases are TGTGCCAGCAGTTTTATGGCTGGGGACAGGGGGCTAGGGGAGCAGTACTTC. The variable domain in full, completed from reference TRBV28 and TRBJ2-7, reads DVKVTQSSRYLVKRTGEKVFLECVQDMDHENMFWYRQDPGLGLRLIYFSYDVKMKEKGDIPEGYSVSREKKERFSLILESASTNQTSMYLCASSFMAGDRGLGEQYFGPGTRLTVT.

In this sample, this clonotype turned up many times. The chain links TRBV29-1 to TRBJ2-7; TRBD2 aligns across 8 bases. Germline loops: CDR1 SQVTM, CDR2 ANQGSEA. The junction had 3 bases not matched to a gene; V was cut back by 5 bases and J by 0 bases. The CDR3 runs 13 residues. The CDR3 sequence: CSVSSGGSYEQYF. As DNA, the CDR3 is TGCAGCGTTTCGAGCGGGGGCTCCTACGAGCAGTACTTC.

This chain uses TRBV6-2 or TRBV6-3 with TRBJ1-2; 8 bases map to TRBD1. CDR1 and CDR2 (germline): MNHEY, SVGEGT. The trim removed 0 bases at V and 2 bases at J, leaving 11 bases unmatched. This CDR3 is 18 amino acids long. In DNA form, the CDR3 reads TGTGCCAGCAGTTACTCAGGGTACCCGGGACAGGAGAACTATGGCTACACCTTC. Amino acid sequence: CASSYSGYPGQENYGYTF.

V is TRBV12-3 or TRBV12-4 and J is TRBJ2-6; possible D gene TRBD1, 5 bases. The CDR3 length is 17 residues. V dropped 0 bases and J dropped 2 bases, with 11 bases sitting between them. CDR3 residues: CASSLAGSRAGANVLTF. CDR3 coding DNA: TGTGCCAGCAGTTTAGCAGGGTCCAGGGCTGGGGCCAACGTCCTGACTTTC.

This clonotype was seen more than once but under ten times. This chain connects TRBV20-1 to TRBJ2-7, with a tentative D call TRBD2 (5 bases). The CDR3 loop spans 12 amino acids. V was pared by 5 bases and J by 0 bases, with 8 bases between. Germline lookup yields CDR1 DFQATT and CDR2 SNEGSKA (reference sequence). The CDR3 DNA follows: TGCAGTGCTGGTAGCGACTCCTACGAGCAGTACTTC. Translated: CSAGSDSYEQYF.

This clonotype was seen more than once but under ten times. The chain links TRBV18 to TRBJ2-5, with D uncertain. Germline lookup yields CDR1 KGHSH and CDR2 LQKENI. The CDR3 is 15 amino acids. The germline V and J ends were trimmed by 3 bases and 5 bases, with 16 bases remaining between them. CDR3 coding DNA: TGTGCCAGCTCACCGTCGATAGATGTGGGGGAGACCCAGTACTTC. Residues: CASSPSIDVGETQYF.

This clonotype has only a few counts. The rearrangement links TRBV19 to TRBJ1-5; tentatively, D is TRBD1 (6 bases). V was trimmed by 6 bases and J by 7 bases, leaving 13 bases between them. The CDR3 extends over 13 amino acids. Germline V lookup: CDR1 LNHDA, CDR2 SQIVND (reference sequence). Here the CDR3 reads CASRAGVPQPQHF. In DNA form, the CDR3 reads TGTGCCAGTAGGGCAGGGGTCCCACAGCCCCAGCATTTT.

The genes are TRBV12-3 or TRBV12-4 and TRBJ1-2; D not resolved. The CDR3 runs 13 residues. V was clipped by 5 bases and J by 5 bases, with 12 bases between them. CDR3 loop: CASSPGRRYGYTF. Here the CDR3 DNA reads TGTGCCAGCAGTCCAGGAAGGAGGTATGGCTACACCTTC.

V gene TRBV7-9 combines with J gene TRBJ2-2; D is possibly TRBD1 or TRBD2 (5 bases each). The CDR3 is 15 residues long. Germline CDR1 and CDR2: SEHNR and FQNEAQ (reference sequence). V lost 10 bases, J lost 2 bases, and 17 bases lay in between. The chain's CDR3 is CANLDPRGNTGELFF. CDR3 sequence (DNA): TGTGCCAACTTAGACCCGAGGGGTAACACCGGGGAGCTGTTTTTT.

This clonotype was seen repeatedly, ten times or more. The gene calls are TRBV24-1 and TRBJ2-5; a weak D match, TRBD2 (5 bases). V was pared by 1 base and J by 7 bases, with 12 bases between. CDR1 is KGHDR and CDR2 is SFDVKD in the germline V gene. CDR3 length: 14 amino acids. CDR3 nucleotide sequence: TGTGCCACCAGTGATTTCGGCCTCGAGGGGACCCAGTACTTC. This translates into CATSDFGLEGTQYF.